The 3 T cell receptor beta chains below were found in one sample sequenced in a study of cytomegalovirus exposure and HLA in healthy donors. Method: immunoSEQ multiplex PCR; TCRdb's copy keeps in-frame clones and lacks some. The sample consists of roughly 70,000 clones, approximately 95% of them appearing once. The sequenced sample consisted of PBMCs. These receptors were obtained from a man younger than 35 in good health and CMV-seronegative.

This chain joins TRBV5-4 and TRBJ1-3; 11 bases match TRBD1. This CDR3 has 15 amino acids. With 4 bases clipped from V and 4 bases from J, the junction kept 4 bases outside the gene matches. The germline V gene encodes CDR1 SGHNT and CDR2 YYREEE (reference sequence). The CDR3 DNA follows: TGTGCCAGCAGCCTCGGGACAGGGGGAGGAAACACCATATATTTT. This encodes CASSLGTGGGNTIYF.

The genes are TRBV6-1 and TRBJ1-5; no clear D gene. Germline V gene sequence: CDR1 MNHNS, CDR2 SASEGT. CDR3 size: 14 residues. Trimming pared 3 bases from V and 0 bases from J, leaving 6 bases between. The CDR3 region has the DNA TGTGCCAGCAGTGACAGTCTTAGCAATCAGCCCCAGCATTTT. The encoded protein is CASSDSLSNQPQHF.

The table lists this clone with a count of one. The CDR3 is CASRLGSNQPQHF. DNA of the CDR3: TGTGCCAGCAGGCTAGGTAGCAATCAGCCCCAGCATTTT. The chain combines TRBV6-5 with TRBJ1-5; D not resolved. Germline V gene data show CDR1 as MNHEY and CDR2 as SVGAGI. Trimming shortened V by 6 bases and J by 0 bases, and 6 bases separated the two germline ends. The CDR3 consists of 13 residues.